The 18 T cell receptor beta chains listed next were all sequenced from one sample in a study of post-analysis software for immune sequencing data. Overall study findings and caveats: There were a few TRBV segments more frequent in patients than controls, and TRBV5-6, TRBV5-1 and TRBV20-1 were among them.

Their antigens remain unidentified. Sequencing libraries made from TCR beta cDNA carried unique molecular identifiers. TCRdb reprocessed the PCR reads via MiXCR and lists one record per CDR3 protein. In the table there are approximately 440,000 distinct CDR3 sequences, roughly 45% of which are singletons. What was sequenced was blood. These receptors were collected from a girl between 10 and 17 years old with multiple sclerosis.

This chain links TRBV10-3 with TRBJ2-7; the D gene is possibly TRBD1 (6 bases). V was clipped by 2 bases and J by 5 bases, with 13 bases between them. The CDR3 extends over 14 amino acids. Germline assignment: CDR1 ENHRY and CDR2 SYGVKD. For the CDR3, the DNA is TGTGCCATCAGTGAGGGGCAGGGGCCGAACGAGCAGTACTTC. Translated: CAISEGQGPNEQYF.

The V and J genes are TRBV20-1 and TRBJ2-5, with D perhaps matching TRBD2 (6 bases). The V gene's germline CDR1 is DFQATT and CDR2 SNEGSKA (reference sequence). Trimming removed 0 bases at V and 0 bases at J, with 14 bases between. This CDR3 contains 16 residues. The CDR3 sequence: CSARDGERVYQETQYF. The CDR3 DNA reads TGCAGTGCTAGAGATGGCGAGCGGGTGTACCAAGAGACCCAGTACTTC.

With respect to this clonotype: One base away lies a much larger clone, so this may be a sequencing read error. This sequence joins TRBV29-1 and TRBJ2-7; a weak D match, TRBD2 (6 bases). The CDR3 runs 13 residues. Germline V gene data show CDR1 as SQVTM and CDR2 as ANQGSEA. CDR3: CSARDSSSYEQNF. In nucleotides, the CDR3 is TGCAGCGCTAGGGACTCTAGCTCCTACGAGCAGAACTTC.

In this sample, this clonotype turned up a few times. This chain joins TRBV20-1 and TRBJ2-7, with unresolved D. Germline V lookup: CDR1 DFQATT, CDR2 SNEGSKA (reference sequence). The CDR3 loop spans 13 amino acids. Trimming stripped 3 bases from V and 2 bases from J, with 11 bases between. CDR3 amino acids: CSASGQRTYEQYF. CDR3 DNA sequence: TGCAGTGCTAGTGGGCAGAGAACCTACGAGCAGTACTTC.

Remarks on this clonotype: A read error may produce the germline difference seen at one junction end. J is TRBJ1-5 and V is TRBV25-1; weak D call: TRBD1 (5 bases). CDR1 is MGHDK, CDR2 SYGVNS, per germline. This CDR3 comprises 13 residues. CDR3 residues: CASSVLGDQPQHF. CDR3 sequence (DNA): TGTGCCAGCAGTGTTTTAGGGGATCAACCCCAGCATTTT.

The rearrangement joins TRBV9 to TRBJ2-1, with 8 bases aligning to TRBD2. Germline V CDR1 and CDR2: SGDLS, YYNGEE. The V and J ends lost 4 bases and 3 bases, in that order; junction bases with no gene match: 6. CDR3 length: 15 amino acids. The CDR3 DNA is TGTGCCAGCAGCCCGGACGGGACTAGCTACAATGAGCAGTTCTTC. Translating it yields CASSPDGTSYNEQFF.

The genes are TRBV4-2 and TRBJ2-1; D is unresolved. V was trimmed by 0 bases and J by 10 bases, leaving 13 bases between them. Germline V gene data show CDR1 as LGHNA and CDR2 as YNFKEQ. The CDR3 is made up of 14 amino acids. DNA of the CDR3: TGTGCCAGCAGCCAAGAGATGAGCTCCTCCGAGCAGTTCTTC. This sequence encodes CASSQEMSSSEQFF.

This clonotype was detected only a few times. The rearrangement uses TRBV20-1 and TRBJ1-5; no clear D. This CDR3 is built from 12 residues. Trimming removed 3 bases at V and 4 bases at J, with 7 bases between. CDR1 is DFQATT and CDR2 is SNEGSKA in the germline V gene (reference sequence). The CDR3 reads CSASRQNQPQHF. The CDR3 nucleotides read TGCAGTGCTAGTAGGCAGAATCAGCCCCAGCATTTT.

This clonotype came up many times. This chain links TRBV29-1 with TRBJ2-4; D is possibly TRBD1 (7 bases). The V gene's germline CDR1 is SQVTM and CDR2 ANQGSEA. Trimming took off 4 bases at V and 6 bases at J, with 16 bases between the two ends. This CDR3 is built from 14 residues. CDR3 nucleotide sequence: TGCAGCGTTGTATCCTGGAGGGACAGAAACATTCAGTACTTC. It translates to CSVVSWRDRNIQYF.

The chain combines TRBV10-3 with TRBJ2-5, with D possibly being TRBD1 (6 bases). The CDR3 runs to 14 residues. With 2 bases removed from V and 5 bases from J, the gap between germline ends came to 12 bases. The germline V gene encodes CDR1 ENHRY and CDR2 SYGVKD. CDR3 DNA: TGTGCCATCAGTGAGACAGGGAGCTATGAGACCCAGTACTTC. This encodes CAISETGSYETQYF.

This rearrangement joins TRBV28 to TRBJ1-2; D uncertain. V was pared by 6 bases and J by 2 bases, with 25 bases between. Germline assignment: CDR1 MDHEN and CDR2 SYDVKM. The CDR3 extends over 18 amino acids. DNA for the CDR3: TGTGCCAGCAGCTCTCCCAGTACTCCTGGTGGAAACAACTATGGCTACACCTTC. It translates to CASSSPSTPGGNNYGYTF.

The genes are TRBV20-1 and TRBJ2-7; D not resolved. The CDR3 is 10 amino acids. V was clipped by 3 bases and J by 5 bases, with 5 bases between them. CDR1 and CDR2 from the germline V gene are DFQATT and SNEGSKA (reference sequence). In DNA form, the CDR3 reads TGCAGTGCTAGGTGGGACGAGCAGTACTTC. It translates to CSARWDEQYF.

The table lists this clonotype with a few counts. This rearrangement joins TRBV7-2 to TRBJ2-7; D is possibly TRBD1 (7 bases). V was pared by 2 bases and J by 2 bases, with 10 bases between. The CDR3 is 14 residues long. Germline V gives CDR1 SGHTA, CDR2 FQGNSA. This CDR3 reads CASSLQGGTYEQYF. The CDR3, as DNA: TGTGCCAGCAGCTTACAGGGGGGTACCTACGAGCAGTACTTC. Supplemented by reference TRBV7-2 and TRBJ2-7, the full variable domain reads GAGVSQSPSNKVTEKGKDVELRCDPISGHTALYWYRQSLGQGLEFLIYFQGNSAPDKSGLPSDRFSAERTGGSVSTLTIQRTQQEDSAVYLCASSLQGGTYEQYFGPGTRLTVT.

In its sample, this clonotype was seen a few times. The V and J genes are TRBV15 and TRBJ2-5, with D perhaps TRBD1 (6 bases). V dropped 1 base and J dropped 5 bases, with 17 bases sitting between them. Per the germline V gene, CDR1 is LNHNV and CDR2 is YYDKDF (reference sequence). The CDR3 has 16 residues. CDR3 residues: CATSRALRAQGETQYF. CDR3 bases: TGTGCCACCAGCAGAGCCCTAAGGGCCCAGGGGGAGACCCAGTACTTC.

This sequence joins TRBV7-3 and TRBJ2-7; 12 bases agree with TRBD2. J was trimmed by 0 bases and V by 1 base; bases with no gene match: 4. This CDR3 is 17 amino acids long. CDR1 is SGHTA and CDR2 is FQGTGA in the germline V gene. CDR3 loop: CASSLKGLAGGSYEQYF. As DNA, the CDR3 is TGTGCCAGCAGCTTAAAGGGACTAGCGGGTGGCTCCTACGAGCAGTACTTC.

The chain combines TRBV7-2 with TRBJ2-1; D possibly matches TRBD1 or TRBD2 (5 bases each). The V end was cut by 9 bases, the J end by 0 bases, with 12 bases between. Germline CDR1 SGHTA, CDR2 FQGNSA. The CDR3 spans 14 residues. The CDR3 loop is CASKGPSSYNEQFF. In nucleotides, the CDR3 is TGTGCCAGTAAGGGACCGAGCTCCTACAATGAGCAGTTCTTC.

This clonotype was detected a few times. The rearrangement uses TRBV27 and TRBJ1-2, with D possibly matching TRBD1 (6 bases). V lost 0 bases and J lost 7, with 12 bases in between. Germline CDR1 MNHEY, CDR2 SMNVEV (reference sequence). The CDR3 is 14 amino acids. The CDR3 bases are TGTGCCAGCAGTTTATCTCGGGGGCAGCCTGGCTACACCTTC. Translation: CASSLSRGQPGYTF.

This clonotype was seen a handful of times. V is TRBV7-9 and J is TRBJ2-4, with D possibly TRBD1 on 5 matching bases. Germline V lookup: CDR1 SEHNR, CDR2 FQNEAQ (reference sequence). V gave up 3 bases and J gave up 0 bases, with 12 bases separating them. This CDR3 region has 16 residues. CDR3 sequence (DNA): TGTGCCAGCAGCTTGACAGAGCCTTTAGCCAAAAACATTCAGTACTTC. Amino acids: CASSLTEPLAKNIQYF.